The present entry profiles one T cell receptor beta chain with its context. Its antigen is not known. Through template switching, a universal primer site was introduced, and the cDNA contained unique molecular identifiers. Each CDR3 protein is one row after TCRdb ran MiXCR on the 5' RACE reads. The sample records around 680,000 distinct CDR3 sequences, approximately 9% being singletons. These data originate in a study of identical twins. General observations from the study: For out-of-frame beta sequences, excess twin sharing was weaker. Cord blood's abundant beta clonotypes had fewer insertions, unlike memory repertoires.

The germline V gene has CDR1 LGHNA and CDR2 YSLEER. V dropped 1 base and J dropped 9 bases, with 13 bases sitting between them. There are 13 residues in the CDR3. The same sample was also used in a study of yellow fever vaccine responses in identical twins.

Sample: PBMCs. This clonotype was sampled from a woman aged 18 to 35 in good health. V is TRBV4-3 and J is TRBJ2-7, with D maybe TRBD2 (6 bases). CDR3 region: CASSQVRAGRQYF. The CDR3 nucleotides read TGCGCCAGCAGCCAAGTTCGGGCGGGGCGGCAGTACTTC.